The rows below give T cell receptor beta chains drawn from one sample of a study of OX40 agonist ivuxolimab in advanced cancers. Generated by immunoSEQ multiplex PCR, the TCRdb table keeps only in-frame clones and is missing some. The sample lists 30,000 to 35,000 clones; around 85% were seen once. Specimen: CD4+ or CD8+ T cells sorted from blood, collected in a trial of the OX40 agonist ivuxolimab. All receptors come from an adult with an advanced solid tumor such as melanoma, head and neck, liver or kidney cancer. CDR3s include the opening cysteine and the closing phenylalanine or tryptophan. The D gene is left open where the match is weak. Rows may omit the clone size; those that give it use once, few, many or a size class.

d_gene,v_gene,j_gene,abundance,CDR3aa,CDR3nt
TRBD1,TRBV10-3,TRBJ1-3,NA,CAISEGRTGPRNTIYF,TGTGCCATCAGTGAAGGCCGGACAGGCCCTCGAAACACCATATATTTT
NA,TRBV5-4,TRBJ1-2,NA,CASSKGGGYTF,TGTGCCAGCAGTAAAGGGGGAGGCTACACCTTC
TRBD2,TRBV5-5,TRBJ2-3,NA,CASSRITSGSTDTQYF,TGTGCCAGCAGCCGCATTACTAGCGGGAGCACAGATACGCAGTATTTT
TRBD1,TRBV2,TRBJ2-5,NA,CASSGQGWETQYF,TGTGCCAGCAGTGGACAGGGCTGGGAGACCCAGTACTTC
NA,TRBV2,TRBJ2-7,NA,CASSEEAGTYEQYF,TGTGCCAGCAGTGAAGAGGCAGGTACCTACGAGCAGTACTTC
TRBD2,TRBV5-1,TRBJ2-1,NA,CASSRTSDNEQFF,TGCGCCAGCAGCCGGACTAGCGACAATGAGCAGTTCTTC
NA,TRBV5-6,TRBJ2-5,NA,CASSAWTIQETQYF,TGTGCCAGCAGCGCGTGGACGATCCAAGAGACCCAGTACTTC
NA,TRBV2,TRBJ1-2,few,CASNLGRSYGYTF,TGTGCCAGCAACCTGGGACGGAGCTATGGCTACACCTTC
TRBD1,TRBV5-5,TRBJ1-6,NA,CASSSGQDLDSPLHF,TGTGCCAGCAGCTCCGGACAGGACTTGGATTCACCCCTCCACTTT
NA,TRBV4-1,TRBJ2-7,NA,CASSRDRPTGGAYEQYF,TGCGCCAGCAGCCGTGACAGACCCACCGGAGGTGCCTACGAGCAGTACTTC
TRBD2,TRBV4-1,TRBJ2-2,NA,CASSQLPGGAVAGELFF,TGCGCCAGCAGCCAACTTCCCGGGGGGGCTGTGGCCGGGGAGCTGTTTTTT
TRBD2,TRBV7-3,TRBJ2-1,NA,CASSSPPGAGGLNEQFF,TGTGCCAGCAGCTCCCCGCCGGGAGCGGGAGGGCTAAATGAGCAGTTCTTC
NA,TRBV5-4,TRBJ1-2,NA,CASSFTGYGYTF,TGTGCCAGCAGCTTCACAGGCTATGGCTACACCTTC
NA,TRBV7-9,TRBJ2-5,once,CASSLEVQETQYF,TGTGCCAGCAGCTTAGAGGTTCAAGAGACCCAGTACTTC
TRBD2,TRBV19,TRBJ2-3,NA,CASRRKGGPASTDTQYF,TGTGCCAGTAGGAGGAAGGGAGGGCCCGCTAGCACAGATACGCAGTATTTT
TRBD1,TRBV19,TRBJ2-6,NA,CAGGDRGQTGANVLTF,TGTGCCGGGGGGGACAGGGGGCAGACTGGGGCCAACGTCCTGACTTTC
NA,TRBV29-1,TRBJ1-5,NA,CSVAPGQSQPQHF,TGCAGCGTCGCCCCGGGACAATCACAGCCCCAGCATTTT
TRBD1,TRBV5-1,TRBJ2-3,NA,CASSLEQGARTDTQYF,TGCGCCAGCAGCTTGGAACAGGGGGCGAGGACAGATACGCAGTATTTT
NA,TRBV11-2,TRBJ1-1,NA,CASSLGVGAEAFF,TGTGCCAGCAGCTTAGGTGTGGGGGCTGAAGCTTTCTTT
NA,TRBV2,TRBJ2-7,few,CASRGTDSYEQYF,TGTGCCAGCAGAGGGACCGATTCCTACGAGCAGTACTTC
NA,TRBV19,TRBJ1-6,NA,CASSMGTTGTSGNSPLHF,TGTGCCAGTAGTATGGGGACCACAGGGACAAGTGGCAATTCACCCCTCCACTTT
NA,TRBV7-9,TRBJ1-3,NA,CASSSQGSGNTIYF,TGTGCCAGCAGCTCCCAGGGATCTGGAAACACCATATATTTT
NA,TRBV5-1,TRBJ2-1,NA,CASSYLLGGEQFF,TGCGCCAGCAGCTACCTCCTCGGAGGTGAGCAGTTCTTC
TRBD1,TRBV19,TRBJ2-3,once,CAVREQGYDTQYF,TGTGCCGTTAGGGAACAGGGGTATGATACGCAGTATTTT
TRBD1,TRBV13,TRBJ2-5,NA,CASSLRTGGEETQYF,TGTGCCAGCAGCTTAAGGACAGGGGGGGAAGAGACCCAGTACTTC
NA,TRBV29-1,TRBJ2-3,NA,CSVEEGDTQYF,TGCAGCGTTGAAGAAGGAGATACGCAGTATTTT
NA,TRBV7-9,TRBJ1-4,NA,CASSPYYPNEKLFF,TGTGCCAGCAGCCCATATTACCCTAATGAAAAACTGTTTTTT
NA,TRBV20-1,TRBJ2-7,NA,CSAKETYEQYF,TGCAGTGCAAAAGAAACCTACGAGCAGTACTTC
NA,TRBV28,TRBJ1-5,NA,CASSPAGPQHF,TGTGCCAGCAGCCCGGCGGGGCCCCAGCATTTT
NA,TRBV6-1,TRBJ2-7,NA,CASSVEGGSYEQYF,TGTGCCAGCAGTGTGGAAGGAGGCTCCTACGAGCAGTACTTC
NA,TRBV6-4,TRBJ1-2,NA,CASSPGSGGYTF,TGTGCCAGCAGTCCAGGGTCGGGCGGCTACACCTTC
NA,TRBV2,TRBJ2-1,NA,CASSESSNSEQFF,TGTGCCAGCAGTGAATCTAGCAATAGTGAGCAGTTCTTC
TRBD1,TRBV28,TRBJ1-5,NA,CASSLNSGGYSNQPQHF,TGTGCCAGCAGTCTCAACTCAGGGGGTTATAGCAATCAGCCCCAGCATTTT
NA,TRBV11-3,TRBJ2-3,NA,CASSLVDTDTQYF,TGTGCCAGCAGCTTAGTAGACACAGATACGCAGTATTTT
NA,TRBV27,TRBJ2-7,NA,CASITWQGGSYEQYF,TGTGCCAGCATAACATGGCAGGGGGGTTCCTACGAGCAGTACTTC
NA,TRBV27,TRBJ2-5,NA,CASSLRGLVQETQYF,TGTGCCAGCAGTTTACGGGGATTGGTCCAAGAGACCCAGTACTTC
NA,TRBV5-4,TRBJ1-1,once,CASSLDRNTEAFF,TGTGCCAGCAGCCTGGACAGGAACACTGAAGCTTTCTTT
NA,TRBV6-6,TRBJ1-1,NA,CASGVSRLGNTEAFF,TGTGCCAGCGGGGTCTCGAGGCTGGGGAACACTGAAGCTTTCTTT
TRBD2,TRBV7-3,TRBJ2-5,NA,CASSREAQGGRETQYF,TGTGCCAGCAGCCGGGAGGCGCAGGGCGGGCGAGAGACCCAGTACTTC
NA,TRBV30,TRBJ1-1,few,CAWSVGDTEAFF,TGTGCCTGGAGTGTGGGGGACACTGAAGCTTTCTTT
NA,TRBV6-1,TRBJ1-3,few,CASSEWPGNTIYF,TGTGCCAGCAGTGAGTGGCCGGGAAACACCATATATTTT
NA,TRBV6-4,TRBJ2-2,NA,CASKVGANTGELFF,TGTGCCAGCAAAGTGGGAGCGAACACCGGGGAGCTGTTTTTT